Listed below are T cell receptor beta chains from one sample, sequenced in a study of blood T cell repertoires in COVID-19. The data were produced by immunoSEQ multiplex PCR, yet TCRdb's version contains in-frame clones alone and is incomplete. Here the sample spans approximately 200,000 clones, about 85% being singletons. Material for sequencing was peripheral blood. These receptors were taken from a man aged 25 to 40 with acute or convalescent COVID-19. Both conserved end residues are part of each CDR3. A D gene is named only where the DNA matches it firmly.

CDR3 protein,CDR3 DNA,J gene,D gene,V gene
CASSLGQLYEQYF,TGTGCCAGCAGCTTAGGACAGCTCTACGAGCAGTACTTC,TRBJ2-7,NA,TRBV7-8
CASSDSGFLDQPQHF,TGTGCCAGCAGTGATTCAGGGTTCCTTGATCAGCCCCAGCATTTT,TRBJ1-5,NA,TRBV25-1
CASSWARDRDSNEKLFF,TGTGCCAGCAGCTGGGCGCGGGACAGAGACTCTAATGAAAAACTGTTTTTT,TRBJ1-4,TRBD1,TRBV7-8
CASSTRDRGRPHEQYF,TGTGCCAGCAGCACCAGGGACAGGGGGCGCCCCCACGAGCAGTACTTC,TRBJ2-7,TRBD1,TRBV9
CASSFHSGYTF,TGTGCCAGCAGCTTCCACTCTGGCTACACCTTC,TRBJ1-2,NA,TRBV9
CASNTPGLYGYTF,TGTGCCAGCAACACCCCAGGGTTATATGGCTACACCTTC,TRBJ1-2,NA,TRBV9
CASSSQGLRNSPLHF,TGCGCCAGCAGCTCACAGGGGTTAAGAAATTCACCCCTCCACTTT,TRBJ1-6,TRBD1,TRBV5-1
CASSSRRSFGGYTF,TGTGCCAGCAGTTCTAGAAGGTCTTTCGGGGGCTACACCTTC,TRBJ1-2,NA,TRBV27
CASTVDRGRSYNEQFF,TGTGCCAGCACGGTGGACAGGGGTCGATCCTACAATGAGCAGTTCTTC,TRBJ2-1,TRBD1,TRBV2
CASSREVPEAFF,TGTGCCAGCTCCCGAGAGGTCCCTGAAGCTTTCTTT,TRBJ1-1,NA,TRBV18
CASSQANTDVEDYGYTF,TGTGCCAGCAGCCAAGCAAATACCGACGTCGAGGACTATGGCTACACCTTC,TRBJ1-2,NA,TRBV14
CASSVTTRLTSGGRETQYF,TGTGCCAGTAGTGTCACCACCCGTCTCACTAGCGGGGGACGGGAGACCCAGTACTTC,TRBJ2-5,TRBD2,TRBV19
CASRRGGYEQFF,TGTGCCAGCAGGCGGGGTGGGTATGAGCAGTTCTTC,TRBJ2-1,NA,TRBV27
CASSPRQGTNSPLHF,TGTGCCAGCTCACCACGGCAGGGGACAAATTCACCCCTCCACTTT,TRBJ1-6,NA,TRBV18
CASSSSGEQYF,TGTGCCAGCAGTTCCTCGGGCGAGCAGTACTTC,TRBJ2-7,NA,TRBV28
CASCSGTEAFF,TGCGCCAGTTGTTCCGGGACTGAAGCTTTCTTT,TRBJ1-1,NA,TRBV5-1